Listed below are T cell receptor beta chains from one sample, sequenced in a study of T-cell memory formation after mild COVID-19. TCRdb re-called the 5' RACE reads with MiXCR, one entry per CDR3 protein. The sample records 200,000 to 250,000 distinct CDR3 sequences, 27% being singletons. The specimen sequenced was PBMCs or a T cell subset sorted from them (not recorded which). These receptors came from an adult woman who had mild COVID-19 (a few samples of this study predate the infection). Cell type and time point are not known. Each CDR3 is given with its conserved first and last residue. D genes are given only for firm matches. Size tells how often a clone was seen (once, few, many) or the class of an expanded clone, and some rows leave it out.

clone size	V gene	J gene	D gene	CDR3 DNA	CDR3 protein
NA	TRBV28	TRBJ2-7	TRBD1	TGTGCCAGCAACCTCCGGGACAGCTACTACGAGCAGTACTTC	CASNLRDSYYEQYF
few	TRBV20-1	TRBJ2-5	TRBD2	TGCAGTGCTAGAGATGAGAAGTGGGAGGGAGAGACCCAGTACTTC	CSARDEKWEGETQYF
NA	TRBV24-1	TRBJ2-5	NA	TGTGCCACCAGTAGTAGTGGTTTCCAAGAGACCCAGTACTTC	CATSSSGFQETQYF
few	TRBV20-1	TRBJ2-1	NA	TGCAGTGCTAGACCCAGGTTGTGGGAGGACTACAATGAGCAGTTCTTC	CSARPRLWEDYNEQFF
few	TRBV4-1	TRBJ2-5	TRBD2	TGCGCCAGCAGCCAAGAAAGGCGGGGGGCCCTCCAAGAGACCCAGTACTTC	CASSQERRGALQETQYF
NA	TRBV7-9	TRBJ2-5	TRBD2	TGTGCCAGCAGCTTCGGGCTAGCGGGAGTAGAGACCCAGTACTTC	CASSFGLAGVETQYF
NA	TRBV5-5	TRBJ2-1	NA	TGTGCCAGCAGCTTGGTTTTGGTTGAGCAGTTCTTC	CASSLVLVEQFF
NA	TRBV5-1	TRBJ2-5	NA	TGCGCCAGCATGGGGGGTCACCGTGGAGAGACCCAGTACTTC	CASMGGHRGETQYF
NA	TRBV2	TRBJ2-2	TRBD1	TGTGCCAGCAGGGGACAGGGGGCGAACACCGGGGAGCTGTTTTTT	CASRGQGANTGELFF
NA	TRBV24-1	TRBJ2-1	NA	TGTGCCACCAGTGACCAAGGGCATGAGCAGTTCTTC	CATSDQGHEQFF
NA	TRBV4-1	TRBJ2-5	TRBD2	TGCGCCAGCAGCCACCTAAGCGGGGGCGCTGGCCAAGAGACCCAGTACTTC	CASSHLSGGAGQETQYF
few	TRBV18	TRBJ2-5	TRBD2	TGTGCCAGCTCACCGGGACTAGCAGCCGGGGAGACCCAGTACTTC	CASSPGLAAGETQYF
NA	TRBV6-6	TRBJ1-1	NA	TGTGCCAGCAGTTACACTCGGGGTACTGAAGCTTTCTTT	CASSYTRGTEAFF
NA	TRBV4-1	TRBJ2-1	NA	TGCGCCAGCAGCCAAGAGCGGGGGCCATACAATGAGCAGTTCTTC	CASSQERGPYNEQFF
NA	TRBV4-1	TRBJ1-1	NA	TGCGCCAGCAGCCAGATTGCAGGGATGAACACTGAAGCTTTCTTT	CASSQIAGMNTEAFF
NA	TRBV6-5	TRBJ2-1	NA	TGTGCCAGCAGTTACTCGGCCCTGGGAGTCGAGTTCTTC	CASSYSALGVEFF
few	TRBV5-1	TRBJ2-1	NA	TGCGCCAGCAGCATGGTGAGTCCTACCTACAATGAGCAGTTCTTC	CASSMVSPTYNEQFF
NA	TRBV20-1	TRBJ2-7	NA	TGCAGTGCTAGAGAGCGGGTGGGGGTTTCCTACGAGCAGTACTTC	CSARERVGVSYEQYF
NA	TRBV12-3/TRBV12-4	TRBJ2-1	NA	TGTGCCAGCAGTTTAGCGCTTATTGCTGAGCAGTTCTTC	CASSLALIAEQFF
NA	TRBV23-1	TRBJ1-6	TRBD1	TGCGCCAGCAGTCAATCGGGGACAGGGGGGACTGGGAATTCACCCCTCCACTTT	CASSQSGTGGTGNSPLHF
NA	TRBV6-2/TRBV6-3	TRBJ1-4	NA	TGTGCCAGCAGTTACTCCGCAGGGCTCCGTGAAAAACTGTTTTTT	CASSYSAGLREKLFF
NA	TRBV2	TRBJ2-7	NA	TGTGCCAGCAGTGAAGCGACAATACAGGGGGGGACACTTGAGCAGTACTTC	CASSEATIQGGTLEQYF
NA	TRBV19	TRBJ2-1	TRBD1	TGTGCCAGTAGTATAGATTCGGGACAGAGCTCCTACAATGAGCAGTTCTTC	CASSIDSGQSSYNEQFF
few	TRBV23-1	TRBJ2-7	NA	TGCGCCAGCAGTAACCTCTGGCCCTACGAGCAGTACTTC	CASSNLWPYEQYF
NA	TRBV11-3	TRBJ2-1	NA	TGTGCCAGCAGCTTCGAGAGGGGTGAGCAGTTCTTC	CASSFERGEQFF
NA	TRBV7-9	TRBJ2-7	NA	TGTGCCAGCAGCCCTGAACTGGGCTACGAGCAGTACTTC	CASSPELGYEQYF
few	TRBV20-1	TRBJ1-1	NA	TGCAGTGCTAGAGCTCGTGGCGGCACTGAAGCTTTCTTT	CSARARGGTEAFF
NA	TRBV4-1	TRBJ2-1	NA	TGCGCCAGCAGCCAAAGATTCGTCTCCTACAATGAGCAGTTCTTC	CASSQRFVSYNEQFF
few	TRBV7-9	TRBJ1-2	NA	TGTGCCAGCAGCTTGGGACAAACTCCACAGGGCTACACCTTC	CASSLGQTPQGYTF
NA	TRBV5-1	TRBJ2-7	NA	TGCGCCAGCAGCCAACCCGACTACGAGCAGTACTTC	CASSQPDYEQYF
few	TRBV7-7	TRBJ2-1	NA	TGTGCTAGCAGCTTACAGACTTGGGGTGAGCAGTTCTTC	CASSLQTWGEQFF
few	TRBV21-1	TRBJ1-2	NA	TGTGCCAGCAGCAGGGCATGCTATGGCTACACCTTC	CASSRACYGYTF
NA	TRBV4-2	TRBJ2-1	TRBD2	TGTGCCAGCAGCCAGATATCCGGGACTACCCACGGCAATGAGCAGTTCTTC	CASSQISGTTHGNEQFF
NA	TRBV6-5	TRBJ1-2	NA	TGTGCCAGCAGTCCGGGAGGCGGGAGCTATGGCTACACCTTC	CASSPGGGSYGYTF
few	TRBV7-2	TRBJ2-5	NA	TGTGCCAGCAGCCACCTTGAACGGATTAAAGGGGAGACCCAGTACTTC	CASSHLERIKGETQYF
NA	TRBV4-1	TRBJ1-1	NA	TGCGCCAGCAGCCAGGGGCTGGACACTGAAGCTTTCTTT	CASSQGLDTEAFF
NA	TRBV9	TRBJ1-2	NA	TGTGCCAGCAGCGTAGGCGGCGGAGACTATGGCTACACCTTC	CASSVGGGDYGYTF
few	TRBV5-1	TRBJ2-1	NA	TGCGCCAGCAGCTTGGACAGGGCCCCCCTCTACAATGAGCAGTTCTTC	CASSLDRAPLYNEQFF
few	TRBV9	TRBJ2-3	NA	TGTGCCAGCAGCGGATCGACTAGAAACTCCTTCACAGATACGCAGTATTTT	CASSGSTRNSFTDTQYF
NA	TRBV20-1	TRBJ2-4	NA	TGCAGTGCTCACCTAGCAGGGGGACTTGGATTAGCCAAAAACATTCAGTACTTC	CSAHLAGGLGLAKNIQYF
few	TRBV6-5	TRBJ2-5	TRBD1	TGTGCCAGCAGTTTATACAGGGGCCAAGAGACCCAGTACTTC	CASSLYRGQETQYF
NA	TRBV7-2	TRBJ2-1	TRBD2	TGTGCCAGCATCCATCGGGGGGGCAATGAGCAGTTCTTC	CASIHRGGNEQFF
few	TRBV28	TRBJ1-5	NA	TGTGCCAGCAGTTTAGAGAGGGGGGCGAGCAATCAGCCCCAGCATTTT	CASSLERGASNQPQHF
NA	TRBV2	TRBJ2-6	TRBD1	TGTGCCACCCTCCGGGACAGGGCTGGGGCCAACGTCCTGACTTTC	CATLRDRAGANVLTF
NA	TRBV4-1	TRBJ2-1	NA	TGCGCCAGCAGCCAAGGAAGAGCTAGGAACGACAATGAGCAGTTCTTC	CASSQGRARNDNEQFF
NA	TRBV20-1	TRBJ1-2	NA	TGCAGTGCTAGTCCAGGGACGACGACCCCCTATGGCTACACCTTC	CSASPGTTTPYGYTF
few	TRBV28	TRBJ2-7	NA	TGTGCCAGCGGACCGGGTCATAGCTACGAGCAGTACTTC	CASGPGHSYEQYF
NA	TRBV5-1	TRBJ1-2	NA	TGCGCCAGCAGCTCTCACCAAGGAGTTAACTATGGCTACACCTTC	CASSSHQGVNYGYTF
few	TRBV20-1	TRBJ1-2	NA	TGCAGTGCTACCGCTAGGCACTATGGCTACACCTTC	CSATARHYGYTF
NA	TRBV7-2	TRBJ2-7	NA	TGTGCCAGCAGCCCAAACCACTACGAGCAGCACTTC	CASSPNHYEQHF
few	TRBV7-9	TRBJ1-2	NA	TGTGCCAGCAGCTTATACGGGAACTATGGCTACACCTTC	CASSLYGNYGYTF